This TCR beta chain is drawn from a study of blood T cell repertoires in COVID-19. Study at large: COVID-19 samples, acute and convalescent, were from the United States, Italy and Spain.

This clone was found a few times. J lost 7 bases, V lost 5 bases, and 10 bases had no gene match. Germline CDR1 SEHNR, CDR2 FQNEAQ (reference sequence). The CDR3 is 15 residues long. Per the authors' pipeline: Reference gene primer amplification gave estimated nucleated cell counts. Measured with immunoSEQ multiplex PCR; TCRdb has only the in-frame clones, and not every one. V and J calls and clone size follow that table, whereas D and trimming were derived from the DNA. The table has approximately 110,000 clones, roughly 72% seen once; the top ten hold less than 6.5%. The sequenced material came from peripheral blood. This chain uses TRBV7-9 with TRBJ1-3; 8 nucleotides align to TRBD1. This clonotype was obtained from a man older than 75 with acute or convalescent COVID-19. DNA for the CDR3: TGTGCCAGCAGCGTCCCAGGGGGCGCCGGGAACACCATATATTTT. It translates to CASSVPGGAGNTIYF.